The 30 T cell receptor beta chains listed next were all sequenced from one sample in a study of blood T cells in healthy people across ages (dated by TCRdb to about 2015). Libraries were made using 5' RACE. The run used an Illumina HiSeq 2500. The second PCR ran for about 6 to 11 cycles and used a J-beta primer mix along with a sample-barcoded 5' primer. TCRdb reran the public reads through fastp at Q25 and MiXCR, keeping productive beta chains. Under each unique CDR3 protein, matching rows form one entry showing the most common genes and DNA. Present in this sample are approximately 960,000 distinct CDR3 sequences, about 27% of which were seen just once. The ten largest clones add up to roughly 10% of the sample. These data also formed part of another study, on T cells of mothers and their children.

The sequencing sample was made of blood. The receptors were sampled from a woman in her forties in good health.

The CDR3 nucleotides are TGTGCCAGCAGCCAAGAGCCCCACCCGGTATGGTATGGCTACACCTTC. Amino acid sequence: CASSQEPHPVWYGYTF. V is TRBV4-2 and J is TRBJ1-2; D unclear. CDR1 LGHNA and CDR2 YNFKEQ come from the germline V gene. The CDR3 length is 16 residues. V shed 0 bases and J shed 5 bases, with 16 bases lying between them.

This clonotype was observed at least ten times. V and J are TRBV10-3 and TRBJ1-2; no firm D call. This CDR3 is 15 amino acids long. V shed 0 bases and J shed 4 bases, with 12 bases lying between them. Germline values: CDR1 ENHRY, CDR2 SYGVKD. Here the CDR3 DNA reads TGTGCCATCAGTGAGTCGGTGGGGAACGGCTATGGCTACACCTTC. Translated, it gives CAISESVGNGYGYTF.

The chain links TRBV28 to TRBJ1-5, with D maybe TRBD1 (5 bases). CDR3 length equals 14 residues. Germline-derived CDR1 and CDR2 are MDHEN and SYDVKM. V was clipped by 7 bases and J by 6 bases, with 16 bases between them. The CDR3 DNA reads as TGTGCCAGCATACGGGACCCCTCCAGTCAGCCCCAGCATTTT. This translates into CASIRDPSSQPQHF. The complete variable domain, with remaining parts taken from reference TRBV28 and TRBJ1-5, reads DVKVTQSSRYLVKRTGEKVFLECVQDMDHENMFWYRQDPGLGLRLIYFSYDVKMKEKGDIPEGYSVSREKKERFSLILESASTNQTSMYLCASIRDPSSQPQHFGDGTRLSIL.

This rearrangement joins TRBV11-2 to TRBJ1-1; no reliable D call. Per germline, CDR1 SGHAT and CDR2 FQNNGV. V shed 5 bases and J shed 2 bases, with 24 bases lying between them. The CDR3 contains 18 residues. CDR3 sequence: CASSQSLRQKISNTEAFF. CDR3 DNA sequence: TGTGCCAGCAGCCAATCCCTGCGGCAGAAGATTTCAAACACTGAAGCTTTCTTT.

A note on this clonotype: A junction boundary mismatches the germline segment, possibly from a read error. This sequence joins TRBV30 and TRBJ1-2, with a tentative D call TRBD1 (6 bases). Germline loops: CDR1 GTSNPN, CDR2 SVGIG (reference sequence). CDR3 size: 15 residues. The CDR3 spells CAWSPPGHVNCGYTF. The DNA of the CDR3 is TGTGCCTGGAGTCCCCCGGGACACGTTAACTGTGGCTACACCTTC.

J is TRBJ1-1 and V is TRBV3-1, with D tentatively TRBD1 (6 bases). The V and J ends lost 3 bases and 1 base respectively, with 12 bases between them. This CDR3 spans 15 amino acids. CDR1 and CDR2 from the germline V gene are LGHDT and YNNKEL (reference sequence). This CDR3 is CASSHGGGRNTEAFF. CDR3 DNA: TGTGCCAGCAGCCATGGAGGGGGTCGGAACACTGAAGCTTTCTTT.

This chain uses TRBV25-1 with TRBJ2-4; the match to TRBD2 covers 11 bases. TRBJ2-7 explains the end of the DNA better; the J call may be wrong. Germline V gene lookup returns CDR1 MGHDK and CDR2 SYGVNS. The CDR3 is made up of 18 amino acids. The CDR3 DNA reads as TGTGCCAGCAGGGGATCCGATTCTTTAGCGGGAGGGCCCTACGAGCAGTACTTC. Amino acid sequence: CASRGSDSLAGGPYEQYF.

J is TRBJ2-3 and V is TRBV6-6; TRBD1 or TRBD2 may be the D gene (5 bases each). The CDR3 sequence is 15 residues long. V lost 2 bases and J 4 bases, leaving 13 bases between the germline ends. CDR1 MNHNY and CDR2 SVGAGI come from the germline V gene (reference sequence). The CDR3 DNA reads TGTGCCAGCAGTTACGGGGGATTCCGCGCAGATACGCAGTATTTT. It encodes CASSYGGFRADTQYF.

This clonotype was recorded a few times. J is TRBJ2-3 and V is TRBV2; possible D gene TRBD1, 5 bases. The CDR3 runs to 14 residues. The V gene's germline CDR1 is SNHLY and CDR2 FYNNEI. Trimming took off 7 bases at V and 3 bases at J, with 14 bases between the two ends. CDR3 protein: CASILQGVTDTQYF. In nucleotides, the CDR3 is TGTGCCAGCATCTTGCAGGGCGTTACAGATACGCAGTATTTT.

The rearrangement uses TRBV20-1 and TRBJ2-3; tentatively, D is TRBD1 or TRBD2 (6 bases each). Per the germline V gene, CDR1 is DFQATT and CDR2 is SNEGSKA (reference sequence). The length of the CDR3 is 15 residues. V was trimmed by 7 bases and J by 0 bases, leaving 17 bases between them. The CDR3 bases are TGCAGTGTTCTAGGGCCGGGGGCTAGCACAGATACGCAGTATTTT. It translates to CSVLGPGASTDTQYF.

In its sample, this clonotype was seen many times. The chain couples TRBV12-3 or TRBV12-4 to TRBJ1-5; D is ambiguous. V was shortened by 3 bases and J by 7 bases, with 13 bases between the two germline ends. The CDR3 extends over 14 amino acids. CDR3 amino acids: CASSLDRESQPQHF. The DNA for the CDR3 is TGTGCCAGCAGTTTGGATAGGGAAAGCCAGCCCCAGCATTTT.

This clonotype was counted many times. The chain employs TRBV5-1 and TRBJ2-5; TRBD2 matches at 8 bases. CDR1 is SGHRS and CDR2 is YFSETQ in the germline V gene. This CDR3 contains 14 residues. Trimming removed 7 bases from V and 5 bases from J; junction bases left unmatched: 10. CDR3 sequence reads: CASGSGGLGETQYF. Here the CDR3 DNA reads TGCGCCAGCGGAAGCGGGGGCCTTGGGGAGACCCAGTACTTC. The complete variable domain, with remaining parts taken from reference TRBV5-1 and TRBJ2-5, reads KAGVTQTPRYLIKTRGQQVTLSCSPISGHRSVSWYQQTPGQGLQFLFEYFSETQRNKGNFPGRFSGRQFSNSRSEMNVSTLELGDSALYLCASGSGGLGETQYFGPGTRLLVL.

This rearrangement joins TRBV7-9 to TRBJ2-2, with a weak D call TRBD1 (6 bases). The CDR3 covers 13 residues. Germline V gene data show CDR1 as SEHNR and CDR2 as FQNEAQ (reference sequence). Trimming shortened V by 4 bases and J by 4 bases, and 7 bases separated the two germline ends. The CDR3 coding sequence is TGTGCCAGCAGCTACAGGGCCACCGGGGAGCTGTTTTTT. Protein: CASSYRATGELFF.

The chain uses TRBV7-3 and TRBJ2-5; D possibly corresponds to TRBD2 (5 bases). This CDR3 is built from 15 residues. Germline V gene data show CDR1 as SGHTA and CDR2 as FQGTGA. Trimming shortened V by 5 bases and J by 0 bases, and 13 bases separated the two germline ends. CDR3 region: CASSPSRGYQETQYF. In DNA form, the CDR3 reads TGTGCCAGCAGCCCCTCCCGAGGGTACCAAGAGACCCAGTACTTC. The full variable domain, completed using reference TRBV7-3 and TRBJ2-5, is GAGVSQTPSNKVTEKGKYVELRCDPISGHTALYWYRQSLGQGPEFLIYFQGTGAADDSGLPNDRFFAVRPEGSVSTLKIQRTERGDSAVYLCASSPSRGYQETQYFGPGTRLLVL.

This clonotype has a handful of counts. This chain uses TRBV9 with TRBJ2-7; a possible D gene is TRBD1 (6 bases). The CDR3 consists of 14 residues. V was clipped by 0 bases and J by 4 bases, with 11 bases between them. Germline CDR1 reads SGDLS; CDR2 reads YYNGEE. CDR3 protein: CASSVGWGRYEQYF. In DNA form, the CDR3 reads TGTGCCAGCAGCGTAGGCTGGGGGCGATACGAGCAGTACTTC.

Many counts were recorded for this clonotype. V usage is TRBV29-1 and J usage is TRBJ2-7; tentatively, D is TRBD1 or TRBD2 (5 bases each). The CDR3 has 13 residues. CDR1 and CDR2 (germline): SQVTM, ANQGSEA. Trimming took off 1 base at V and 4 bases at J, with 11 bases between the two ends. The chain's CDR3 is CSVEGQGPYEQYF. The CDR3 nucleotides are TGCAGCGTTGAAGGTCAGGGACCATACGAGCAGTACTTC.

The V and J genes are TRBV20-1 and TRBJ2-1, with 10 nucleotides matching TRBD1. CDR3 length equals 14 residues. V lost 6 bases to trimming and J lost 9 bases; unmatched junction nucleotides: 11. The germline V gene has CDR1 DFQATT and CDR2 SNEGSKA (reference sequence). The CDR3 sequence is CSAQIWDRGFEQFF. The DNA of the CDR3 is TGCAGTGCCCAGATTTGGGACAGGGGTTTTGAGCAGTTCTTC.

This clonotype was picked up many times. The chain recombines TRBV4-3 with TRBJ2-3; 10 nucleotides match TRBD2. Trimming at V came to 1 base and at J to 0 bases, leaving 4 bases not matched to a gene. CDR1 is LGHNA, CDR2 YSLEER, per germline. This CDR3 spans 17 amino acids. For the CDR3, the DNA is TGCGCCAGCAGCCAAGCGACACTAGCGGGGAGCACAGATACGCAGTATTTT. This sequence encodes CASSQATLAGSTDTQYF.

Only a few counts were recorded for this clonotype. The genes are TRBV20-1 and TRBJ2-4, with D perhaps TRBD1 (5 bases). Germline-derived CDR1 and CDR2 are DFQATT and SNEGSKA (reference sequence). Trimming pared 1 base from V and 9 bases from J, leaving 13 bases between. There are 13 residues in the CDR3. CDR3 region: CSARGQGLSIQYF. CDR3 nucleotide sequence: TGCAGTGCTAGAGGTCAGGGTTTGAGCATTCAGTACTTC.

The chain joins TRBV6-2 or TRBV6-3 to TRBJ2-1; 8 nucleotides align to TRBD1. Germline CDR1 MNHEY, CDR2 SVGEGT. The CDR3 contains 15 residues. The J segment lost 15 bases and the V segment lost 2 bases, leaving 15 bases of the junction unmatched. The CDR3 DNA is TGTGCCAGCAGTTACGACGGACAGGGTCACAATGTAAGGTTCTTC. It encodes CASSYDGQGHNVRFF.

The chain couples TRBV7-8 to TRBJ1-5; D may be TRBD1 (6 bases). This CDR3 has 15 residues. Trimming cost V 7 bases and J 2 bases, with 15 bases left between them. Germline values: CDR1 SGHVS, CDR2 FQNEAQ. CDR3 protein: CASTPWRQGNQPQHF. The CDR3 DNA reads TGTGCCAGCACCCCTTGGCGACAGGGCAATCAGCCCCAGCATTTT.

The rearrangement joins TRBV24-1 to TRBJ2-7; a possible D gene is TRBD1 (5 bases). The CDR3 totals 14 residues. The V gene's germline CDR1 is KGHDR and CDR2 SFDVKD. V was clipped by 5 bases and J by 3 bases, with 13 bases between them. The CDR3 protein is CATSAGQSVYEQYF. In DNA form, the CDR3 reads TGTGCCACCAGTGCTGGACAATCAGTCTACGAGCAGTACTTC.

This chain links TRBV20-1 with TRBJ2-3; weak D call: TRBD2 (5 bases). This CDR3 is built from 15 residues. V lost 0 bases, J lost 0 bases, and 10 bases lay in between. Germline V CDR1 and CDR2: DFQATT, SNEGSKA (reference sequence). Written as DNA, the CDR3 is TGCAGTGCTAGAGATAGGGAGATTAGCACAGATACGCAGTATTTT. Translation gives CSARDREISTDTQYF.

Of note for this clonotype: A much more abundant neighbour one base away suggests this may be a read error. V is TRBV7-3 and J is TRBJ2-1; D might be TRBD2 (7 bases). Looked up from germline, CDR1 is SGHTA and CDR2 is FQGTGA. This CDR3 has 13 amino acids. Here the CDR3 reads CGSTGGPYNEQFF. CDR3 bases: TGTGGCAGCACGGGGGGCCCCTACAATGAGCAGTTCTTC.

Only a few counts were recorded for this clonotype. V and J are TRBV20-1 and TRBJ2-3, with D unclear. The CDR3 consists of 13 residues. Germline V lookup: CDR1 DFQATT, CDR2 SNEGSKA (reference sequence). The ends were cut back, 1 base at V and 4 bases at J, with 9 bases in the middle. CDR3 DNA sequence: TGCAGTGCTAGAGTGCCCAGCGCAGATACGCAGTATTTT. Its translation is CSARVPSADTQYF.

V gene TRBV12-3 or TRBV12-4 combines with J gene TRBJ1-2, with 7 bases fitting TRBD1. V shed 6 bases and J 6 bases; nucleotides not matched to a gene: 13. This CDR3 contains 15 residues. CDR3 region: CASSPGVTGSHGYTF. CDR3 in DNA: TGTGCCAGCAGCCCAGGTGTGACAGGGAGCCATGGCTACACCTTC.

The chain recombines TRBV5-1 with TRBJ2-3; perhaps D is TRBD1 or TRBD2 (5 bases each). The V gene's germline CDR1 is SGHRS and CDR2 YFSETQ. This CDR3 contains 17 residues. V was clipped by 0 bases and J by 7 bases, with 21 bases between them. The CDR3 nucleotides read TGCGCCAGCAGCTTGGACGTTTTAGGGACCGGGCGAAATACGCAGTATTTT. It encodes CASSLDVLGTGRNTQYF.

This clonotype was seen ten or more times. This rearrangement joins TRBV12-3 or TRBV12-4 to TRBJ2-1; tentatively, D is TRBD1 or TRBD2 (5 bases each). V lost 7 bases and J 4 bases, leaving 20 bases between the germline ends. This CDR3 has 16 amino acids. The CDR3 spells CASTPKEQGGYNEQFF. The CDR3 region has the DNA TGTGCCAGCACCCCTAAGGAGCAGGGCGGGTACAATGAGCAGTTCTTC.

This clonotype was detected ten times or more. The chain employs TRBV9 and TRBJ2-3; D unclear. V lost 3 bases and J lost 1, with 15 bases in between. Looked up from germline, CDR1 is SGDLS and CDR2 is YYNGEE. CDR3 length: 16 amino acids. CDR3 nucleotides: TGTGCCAGCAGCGGACACCTCAAATCTCGCACAGATACGCAGTATTTT. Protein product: CASSGHLKSRTDTQYF.

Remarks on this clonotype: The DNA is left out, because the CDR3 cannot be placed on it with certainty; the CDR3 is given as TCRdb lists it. The chain's CDR3 is CASSFLAGSYTEAFF. The chain employs TRBV12-3 or TRBV12-4 and TRBJ1-1; no DNA check was done on the table's D call, TRBD1. A total of 15 residues make up the CDR3, ends included.